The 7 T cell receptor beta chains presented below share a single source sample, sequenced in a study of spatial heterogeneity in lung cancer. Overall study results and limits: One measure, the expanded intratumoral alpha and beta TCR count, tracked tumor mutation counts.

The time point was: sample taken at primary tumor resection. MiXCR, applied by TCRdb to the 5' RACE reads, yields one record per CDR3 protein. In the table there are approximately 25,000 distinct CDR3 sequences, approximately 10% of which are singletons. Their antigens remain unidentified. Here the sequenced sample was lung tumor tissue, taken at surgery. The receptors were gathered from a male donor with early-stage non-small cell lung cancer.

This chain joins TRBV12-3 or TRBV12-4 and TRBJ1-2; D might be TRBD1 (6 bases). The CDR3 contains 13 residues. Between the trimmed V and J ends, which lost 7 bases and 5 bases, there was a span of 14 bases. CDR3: CASTSDRNYGYTF. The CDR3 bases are TGTGCCAGCACCTCCGACAGGAATTATGGCTACACCTTC.

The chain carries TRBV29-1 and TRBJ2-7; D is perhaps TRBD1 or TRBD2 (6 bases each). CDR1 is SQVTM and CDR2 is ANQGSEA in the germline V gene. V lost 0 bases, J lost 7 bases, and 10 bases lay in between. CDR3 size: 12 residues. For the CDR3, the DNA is TGCAGCGTTGAAGAGGGGGGCATAGAGCAGTACTTC. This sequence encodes CSVEEGGIEQYF.

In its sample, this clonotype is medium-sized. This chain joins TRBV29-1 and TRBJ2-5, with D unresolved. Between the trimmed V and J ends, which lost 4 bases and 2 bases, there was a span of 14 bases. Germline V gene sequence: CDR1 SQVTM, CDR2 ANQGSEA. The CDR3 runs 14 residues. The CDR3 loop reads CSVVSGPLQETQYF. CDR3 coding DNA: TGCAGCGTTGTGTCAGGACCGCTACAAGAGACCCAGTACTTC.

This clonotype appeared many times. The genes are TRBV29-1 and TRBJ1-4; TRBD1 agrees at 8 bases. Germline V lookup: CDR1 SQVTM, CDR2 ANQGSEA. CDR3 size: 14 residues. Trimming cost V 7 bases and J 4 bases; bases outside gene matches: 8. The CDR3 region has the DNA TGCAGCGGGCTAGCAGGGGGCCATAATGAAAAACTGTTTTTT. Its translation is CSGLAGGHNEKLFF.

The CDR3 sequence is CASSGTVADTQYF. CDR3 in DNA: TGCGCCAGTTCCGGGACAGTCGCAGATACGCAGTATTTT. V and J are TRBV5-1 and TRBJ2-3; 7 bases fit TRBD1. The V segment lost 8 bases and the J segment 4 bases; nucleotides outside the gene matches: 7. This CDR3 has 13 residues. The germline CDR1 and CDR2 sequences are SGHRS and YFSETQ.

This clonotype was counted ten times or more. Here the CDR3 DNA reads TGTGCCAGCAGTTCTCCATCTAGCGGGGGGAACCAGCAGTACTTC. Translated, it gives CASSSPSSGGNQQYF. The chain carries TRBV28 and TRBJ2-7, with 11 bases identical to TRBD2. The germline CDR1 and CDR2 sequences are MDHEN and SYDVKM. The CDR3 is 15 amino acids. V was clipped by 4 bases and J by 8 bases; unmatched bases: 10.

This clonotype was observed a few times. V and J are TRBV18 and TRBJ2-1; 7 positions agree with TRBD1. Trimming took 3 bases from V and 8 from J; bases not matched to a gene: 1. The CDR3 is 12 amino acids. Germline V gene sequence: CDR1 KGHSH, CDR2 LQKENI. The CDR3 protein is CASSPGTDEQFF. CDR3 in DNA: TGTGCCAGCTCACCCGGGACAGATGAGCAGTTCTTC.